This T cell receptor beta chain was obtained from a study of metastatic and nonmetastatic thyroid tumors. Overall study context: The authors compared repertoires across blood and tumor or nodule tissue from malignant and benign thyroid patients. Study conclusions and caveats: Reportedly, malignant thyroid tumors had significantly higher TCR beta diversity than benign nodules, in blood and tumor.

Trimming took 7 bases from V and 4 from J; bases not matched to a gene: 6. The CDR3 covers 14 residues. This clone has a handful of counts. Its antigen is not identified. In the authors' workflow: The distant-metastasis classifier for papillary thyroid cancer was built from CDR3 differences across clinicopathological groups. TCRdb reanalyzed the PCR reads via MiXCR. These V and J calls originate from TCRdb's pipeline instead of the authors' own analysis. The table lists 40,000 to 55,000 clones, about a sixth of them singletons, with roughly 3% in the top ten. Until they underwent thyroid surgery, no patient had received any treatment.

The sequencing input was blood. The clonotype was recovered from a female donor with papillary thyroid cancer or a benign thyroid nodule (not recorded which). Some clones in this sample may be carry-over from other donors' samples. V is TRBV12-3 or TRBV12-4 and J is TRBJ2-4; 8 positions agree with TRBD2. The DNA of the CDR3 is TGTGCCAGCATTTGCCGGGAGGGTAAAAACATTCAGTACTTC. Amino acids: CASICREGKNIQYF.